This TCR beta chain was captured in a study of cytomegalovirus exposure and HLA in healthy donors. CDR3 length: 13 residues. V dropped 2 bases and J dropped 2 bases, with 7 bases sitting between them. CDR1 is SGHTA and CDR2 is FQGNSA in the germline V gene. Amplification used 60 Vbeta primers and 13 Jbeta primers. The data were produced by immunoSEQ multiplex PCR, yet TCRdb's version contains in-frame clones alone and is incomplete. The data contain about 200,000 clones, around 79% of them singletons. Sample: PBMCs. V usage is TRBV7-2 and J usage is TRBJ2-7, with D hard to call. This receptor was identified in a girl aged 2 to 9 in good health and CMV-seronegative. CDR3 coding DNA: TGTGCCAGCAGCTTACCAAGCACCTACGAGCAGTACTTC. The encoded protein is CASSLPSTYEQYF.